The rows below give T cell receptor beta chains drawn from one sample of a study of shared T cell receptors in the human thymus. The method was immunoSEQ multiplex PCR; TCRdb's version includes in-frame clones alone and lacks a portion of them. The sample shows 550,000 to 800,000 clones, approximately 85% of them seen only once. In addition, the sample was reused for a study of human thymus T cells.

The sequencing input was thymocytes. All receptors derive from a girl under two years old with a congenital heart defect. Each CDR3 is given with its conserved first and last residue. Fields, in order: J gene, D gene, CDR3 length, V gene, clone size, CDR3 protein, CDR3 DNA. The D gene is left open where the match is weak. Part of the rows lack a size; the others show once, few, many or a class for expanded clones.

TRBJ2-1 TRBD1 14 TRBV5-4 - CASSGGQENNEQFF TGTGCCAGCAGCGGGGGACAGGAGAACAATGAGCAGTTCTTC
TRBJ2-7 TRBD1 14 TRBV7-8 - CATTPGQGDNEQYF TGTGCCACAACTCCGGGACAGGGCGATAACGAGCAGTACTTC
TRBJ1-2 - 14 TRBV29-1 few CSVVPRQGVDGYTF TGCAGCGTTGTACCGCGGCAGGGTGTAGACGGCTACACCTTC
TRBJ1-5 - 16 TRBV10-3 once CAISQGWDSPIQPQHF TGTGCCATCAGTCAAGGTTGGGACTCTCCAATTCAGCCCCAGCATTTT
TRBJ2-5 - 14 TRBV6-5 - CASSPQGYEETQYF TGTGCCAGCAGCCCCCAGGGGTACGAAGAGACCCAGTACTTC
TRBJ1-1 TRBD1 15 TRBV10-3 - CAISEPDRASTEAFF TGTGCCATCAGTGAGCCGGACAGGGCGAGCACTGAAGCTTTCTTT
TRBJ1-2 - 18 TRBV30 - CAWSHLNVGAGSAYGYTF TGTGCCTGGAGTCACTTAAATGTTGGGGCAGGATCTGCATATGGCTACACCTTC
TRBJ1-2 TRBD1 16 TRBV10-3 - CAISEQYRGARYGYTF TGTGCCATCAGTGAGCAGTACAGGGGGGCGCGCTATGGCTACACCTTC
TRBJ1-5 TRBD1 15 TRBV5-8 - CASREGDRGNQPQHF TGTGCCAGCAGGGAAGGGGACAGGGGGAATCAGCCCCAGCATTTT
TRBJ2-5 TRBD2 15 TRBV4-1 few CASSQDSGGEETQYF TGCGCCAGCAGCCAAGATAGCGGGGGAGAGGAGACCCAGTACTTC
TRBJ1-4 - 14 TRBV6-5 - CASSSRQNNEKLFF TGTGCCAGCAGTTCACGACAGAATAATGAAAAACTGTTTTTT
TRBJ2-1 TRBD2 13 TRBV29-1 once CSAQRGGDNEQFF TGCAGCGCACAGCGGGGGGGAGACAATGAGCAGTTCTTC
TRBJ1-5 - 17 TRBV28 - CATAGPGIPFSNQPQHF TGTGCCACCGCCGGCCCGGGTATCCCCTTTAGCAATCAGCCCCAGCATTTT
TRBJ2-2 - 13 TRBV30 - CAWRKHYTGELFF TGTGCCTGGAGGAAACATTACACCGGGGAGCTGTTTTTT
TRBJ2-5 - 16 TRBV7-8 - CASSSRVALLQETQYF TGTGCCAGCAGCTCTCGGGTAGCGCTATTACAAGAGACCCAGTACTTC
TRBJ2-1 - 14 TRBV2 - CASSVSRTAGEQFF TGTGCCAGCAGTGTAAGCCGGACTGCGGGGGAGCAGTTCTTC
TRBJ1-4 TRBD1 15 TRBV7-8 - CASSLRGTGGEKLFF TGTGCCAGCAGCTTACGGGGGACAGGGGGGGAAAAACTGTTTTTT
TRBJ1-5 - 14 TRBV19 - CASSIDSLNQPQHF TGTGCCAGTAGTATTGACAGCCTTAATCAGCCCCAGCATTTT
TRBJ2-7 TRBD1 18 TRBV5-8 few CASSLSQTGTGTSYEQYF TGTGCCAGCAGCTTGTCCCAGACCGGGACAGGGACCTCCTACGAGCAGTACTTC
TRBJ2-1 - 12 TRBV29-1 - CSNGEEFNEQFF TGCAGTAATGGGGAGGAGTTCAATGAGCAGTTCTTC
TRBJ1-1 - 16 TRBV2 - CASTAESRRINTEAFF TGTGCCAGCACTGCTGAATCCAGGCGCATAAACACTGAAGCTTTCTTT
TRBJ1-2 - 15 TRBV6-1 - CASSERSVWSYGYTF TGTGCCAGCAGTGAAAGATCGGTCTGGAGCTATGGCTACACCTTC
TRBJ2-3 - 16 TRBV28 - CASEVRGLGRGDTQYF TGTGCCAGCGAAGTTCGGGGATTGGGCCGTGGAGATACGCAGTATTTT
TRBJ1-2 TRBD1 19 TRBV5-1 - CASSSVARDRGREWYGYTF TGCGCCAGCAGCTCGGTGGCCCGGGACAGGGGGCGGGAATGGTATGGCTACACCTTC
TRBJ1-4 - 12 TRBV15 once CATSRDLKKLFF TGTGCCACCAGCAGAGATTTAAAAAAACTGTTTTTT
TRBJ1-1 - 15 TRBV25-1 once CASSEWGDGVGEAFF TGTGCCAGCAGTGAATGGGGCGATGGAGTGGGTGAAGCTTTCTTT
TRBJ1-2 - 13 TRBV5-4 - CASSLGQGLGYTF TGTGCCAGCAGCTTGGGGCAGGGGTTAGGCTACACCTTC
TRBJ1-1 TRBD1 15 TRBV7-2 - CASSPHDRANTEAFF TGTGCCAGCAGCCCCCACGACAGGGCAAACACTGAAGCTTTCTTT
TRBJ2-7 - 14 TRBV27 - CASNSPTGRDEQYF TGTGCCAGCAATAGTCCGACAGGAAGGGACGAGCAGTACTTC
TRBJ2-7 TRBD2 16 TRBV11-2 - CASSTPPYWGGYEQYF TGTGCCAGCAGTACCCCTCCATATTGGGGGGGCTACGAGCAGTACTTC
TRBJ2-3 TRBD1 15 TRBV25-1 - CASSGPGQGKNTQYF TGTGCCAGCAGTGGACCGGGACAGGGAAAAAATACGCAGTATTTT
TRBJ1-1 TRBD1 16 TRBV19 - CASSIEAGQGGTEAFF TGTGCCAGTAGTATAGAAGCGGGACAGGGAGGGACTGAAGCTTTCTTT
TRBJ1-4 - 14 TRBV5-4 - CASSTGQQSEKLFF TGTGCCAGCAGCACCGGACAGCAATCGGAAAAACTGTTTTTT
TRBJ1-2 TRBD1 19 TRBV7-2 once CASSCRTDRGRGLPYGYTF TGTGCCAGCAGCTGCAGAACTGACAGGGGGCGAGGTTTACCCTATGGCTACACCTTC
TRBJ2-7 - 13 TRBV7-6 - CASSLLRGCEQYF TGTGCCAGCAGCTTACTAAGGGGCTGCGAGCAGTACTTC
TRBJ2-7 - 15 TRBV27 - CASSLGQLSSYEQYF TGTGCCAGCAGTTTAGGTCAACTAAGCTCCTACGAGCAGTACTTC
TRBJ2-1 TRBD2 15 TRBV5-1 - CASSLGTSLYNEQFF TGCGCCAGCAGCTTGGGGACTAGCCTTTACAATGAGCAGTTCTTC
TRBJ2-7 TRBD1 12 TRBV5-4 once CASSPDRVKQYF TGTGCCAGCAGCCCTGACAGGGTGAAGCAGTACTTC
TRBJ1-2 TRBD1 14 TRBV6-5 - CASSPGQGAGGYTF TGTGCCAGCAGCCCGGGACAGGGGGCCGGTGGCTACACCTTC
TRBJ2-7 TRBD2 17 TRBV15 - CATSRDSVAGGSYEQYF TGTGCCACCAGCAGAGATTCAGTAGCGGGGGGTTCCTACGAGCAGTACTTC
TRBJ2-5 TRBD2 16 TRBV9 - CASSARPGGASETQYF TGTGCCAGCAGCGCTCGCCCCGGGGGGGCCTCAGAGACCCAGTACTTC
TRBJ2-7 TRBD2 18 TRBV14 - CASSHTAKRGPSSYEQYF TGTGCCAGCAGTCATACGGCGAAGCGGGGGCCTAGCTCCTACGAGCAGTACTTC
TRBJ2-3 - 13 TRBV6-1 - CASSEGGTDTQYF TGTGCCAGCAGTGAAGGAGGTACAGATACGCAGTATTTT
TRBJ2-7 - 16 TRBV15 few CATSGRQTLSSYEQYF TGTGCCACCAGCGGTAGACAGACCCTTTCCTCCTACGAGCAGTACTTC
TRBJ2-3 TRBD1 14 TRBV2 - CASSRQGLVDTQYF TGTGCCAGCAGTCGACAGGGGCTGGTCGATACGCAGTATTTT
TRBJ1-5 TRBD1 14 TRBV9 - CASSAGTGSQPQHF TGTGCCAGCAGTGCCGGGACAGGGTCTCAGCCCCAGCATTTT
TRBJ2-2 TRBD1 16 TRBV4-1 once CASSPKQGAGTGELFF TGCGCCAGCAGCCCAAAACAGGGGGCAGGTACCGGGGAGCTGTTTTTT
TRBJ1-1 - 16 TRBV5-1 - CASSNPGGQRRPEAFF TGCGCCAGCAGCAACCCGGGAGGCCAACGTAGACCTGAAGCTTTCTTT